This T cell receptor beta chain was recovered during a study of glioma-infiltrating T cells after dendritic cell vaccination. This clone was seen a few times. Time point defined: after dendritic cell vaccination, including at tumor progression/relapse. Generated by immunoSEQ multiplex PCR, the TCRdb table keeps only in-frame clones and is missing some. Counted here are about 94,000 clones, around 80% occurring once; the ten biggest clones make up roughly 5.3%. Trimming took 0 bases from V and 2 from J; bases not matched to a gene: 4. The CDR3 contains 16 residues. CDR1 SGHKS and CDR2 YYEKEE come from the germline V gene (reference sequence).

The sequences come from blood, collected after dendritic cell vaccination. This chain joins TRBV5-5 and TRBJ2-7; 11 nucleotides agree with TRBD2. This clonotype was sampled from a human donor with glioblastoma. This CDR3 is CASSLVTSGTPYEQYF. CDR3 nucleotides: TGTGCCAGCAGCTTGGTGACTAGCGGGACCCCCTACGAGCAGTACTTC.